This TCR beta chain derives from a study of T cells in localized non-small cell lung cancer. Libraries were prepared by immunoSEQ multiplex PCR; TCRdb keeps only in-frame clonotypes and omits some of them. The data show approximately 3,300 clones, around 21% seen once. The sequencing used lung tumor tissue, collected before any cancer treatment. This sequence originates from a woman between 35 and 75 years old with stage III squamous cell lung carcinoma.

The CDR3 coding sequence is TGCGCCAGCAGCCAAACTGGCGTAAATGAGCAGTTCTTC. This sequence encodes CASSQTGVNEQFF. The V gene is TRBV23-1, the J gene TRBJ2-1; unclear D gene. TRBV23-1 is designated an ORF whose function remains uncertain. The CDR3 has 13 residues. Trimming cost V 6 bases and J 7 bases, with 13 bases left between them.